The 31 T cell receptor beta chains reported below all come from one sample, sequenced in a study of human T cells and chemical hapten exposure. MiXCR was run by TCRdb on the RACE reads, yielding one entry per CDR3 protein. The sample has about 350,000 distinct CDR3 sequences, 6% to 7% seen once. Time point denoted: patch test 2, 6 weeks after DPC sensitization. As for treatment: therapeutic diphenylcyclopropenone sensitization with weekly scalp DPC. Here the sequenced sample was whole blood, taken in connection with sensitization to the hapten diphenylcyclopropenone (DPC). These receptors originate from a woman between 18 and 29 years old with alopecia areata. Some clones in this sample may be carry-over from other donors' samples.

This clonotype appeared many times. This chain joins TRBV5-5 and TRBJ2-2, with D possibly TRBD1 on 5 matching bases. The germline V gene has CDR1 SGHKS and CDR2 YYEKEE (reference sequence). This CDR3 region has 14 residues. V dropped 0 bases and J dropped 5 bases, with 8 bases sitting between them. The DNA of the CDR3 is TGTGCCAGCAGCTTGGAGGGGTTGACCGGGGAGCTGTTTTTT. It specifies CASSLEGLTGELFF.

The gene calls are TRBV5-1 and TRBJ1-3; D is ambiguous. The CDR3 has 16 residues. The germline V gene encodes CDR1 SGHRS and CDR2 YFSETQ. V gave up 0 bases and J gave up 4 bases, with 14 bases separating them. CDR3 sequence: CASSLEGGSRGNTIYF. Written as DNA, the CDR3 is TGCGCCAGCAGCTTGGAAGGAGGGAGTAGAGGAAACACCATATATTTT. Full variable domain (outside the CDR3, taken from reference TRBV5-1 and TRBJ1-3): KAGVTQTPRYLIKTRGQQVTLSCSPISGHRSVSWYQQTPGQGLQFLFEYFSETQRNKGNFPGRFSGRQFSNSRSEMNVSTLELGDSALYLCASSLEGGSRGNTIYFGEGSWLTVV.

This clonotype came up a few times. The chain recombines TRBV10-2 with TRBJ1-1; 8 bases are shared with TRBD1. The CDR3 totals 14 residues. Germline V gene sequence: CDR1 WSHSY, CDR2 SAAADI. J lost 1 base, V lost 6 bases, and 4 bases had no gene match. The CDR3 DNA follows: TGCGCCAGCAGAGAAGACAGGGGGAACACTGAAGCTTTCTTT. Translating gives CASREDRGNTEAFF.

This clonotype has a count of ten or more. In nucleotides, the CDR3 is TGTGCCAGCAGCCCGTATCCCGGGCCGGTGGTTGTTGGCTACACCTTC. Protein: CASSPYPGPVVVGYTF. The chain links TRBV4-2 to TRBJ1-2; unclear D gene. The V end lost 4 bases, the J end lost 7 bases, and 22 bases lay between the germline ends. This CDR3 comprises 16 residues. The V gene's germline CDR1 is LGHNA and CDR2 YNFKEQ.

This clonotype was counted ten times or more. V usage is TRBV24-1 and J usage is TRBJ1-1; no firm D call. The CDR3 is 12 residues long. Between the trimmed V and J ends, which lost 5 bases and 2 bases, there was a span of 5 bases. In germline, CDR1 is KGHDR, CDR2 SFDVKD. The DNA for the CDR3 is TGTGCCACCAGTGGTTCTAACACTGAAGCTTTCTTT. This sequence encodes CATSGSNTEAFF.

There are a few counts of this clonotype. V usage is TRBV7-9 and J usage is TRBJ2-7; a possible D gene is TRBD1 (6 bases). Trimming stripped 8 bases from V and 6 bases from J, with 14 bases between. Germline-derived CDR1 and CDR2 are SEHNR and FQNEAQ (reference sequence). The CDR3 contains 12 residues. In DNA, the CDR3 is TGTGCCAGCGGTAGTAGGGGGTTCGAGCAGTACTTC. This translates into CASGSRGFEQYF.

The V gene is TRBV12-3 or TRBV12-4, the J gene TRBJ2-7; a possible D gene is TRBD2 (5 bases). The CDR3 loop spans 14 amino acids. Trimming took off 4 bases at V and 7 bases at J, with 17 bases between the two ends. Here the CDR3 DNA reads TGTGCCAGCAGTTACGTACGGGGAGTAGGGGAGCAGTACTTC. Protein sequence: CASSYVRGVGEQYF.

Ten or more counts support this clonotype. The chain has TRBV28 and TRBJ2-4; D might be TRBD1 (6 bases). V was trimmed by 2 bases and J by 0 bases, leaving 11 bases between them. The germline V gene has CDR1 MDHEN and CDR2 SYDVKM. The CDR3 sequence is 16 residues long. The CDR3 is CASSLGGMVAKNIQYF. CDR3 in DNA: TGTGCCAGCAGTTTAGGGGGCATGGTAGCCAAAAACATTCAGTACTTC. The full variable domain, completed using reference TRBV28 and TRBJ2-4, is DVKVTQSSRYLVKRTGEKVFLECVQDMDHENMFWYRQDPGLGLRLIYFSYDVKMKEKGDIPEGYSVSREKKERFSLILESASTNQTSMYLCASSLGGMVAKNIQYFGAGTRLSVL.

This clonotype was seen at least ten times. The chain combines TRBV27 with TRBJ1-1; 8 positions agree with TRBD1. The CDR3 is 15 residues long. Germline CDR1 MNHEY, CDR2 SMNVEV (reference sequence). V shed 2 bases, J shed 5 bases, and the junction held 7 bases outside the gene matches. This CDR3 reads CASSLLTGGGTEAFF. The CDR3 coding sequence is TGTGCCAGCAGTTTACTTACAGGGGGGGGGACTGAAGCTTTCTTT.

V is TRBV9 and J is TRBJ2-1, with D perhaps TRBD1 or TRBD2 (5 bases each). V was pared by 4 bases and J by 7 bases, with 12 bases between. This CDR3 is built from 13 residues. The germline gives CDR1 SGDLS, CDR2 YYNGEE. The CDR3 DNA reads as TGTGCCAGCAGCCCCCAGGGAGAGAATGAGCAGTTCTTC. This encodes CASSPQGENEQFF.

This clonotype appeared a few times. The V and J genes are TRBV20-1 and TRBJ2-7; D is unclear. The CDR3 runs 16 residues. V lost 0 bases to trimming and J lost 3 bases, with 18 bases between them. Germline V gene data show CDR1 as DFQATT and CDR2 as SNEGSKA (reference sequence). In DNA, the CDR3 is TGCAGTGCTAGAGATCCTTACTCAATGGGGTACTACGAGCAGTACTTC. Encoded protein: CSARDPYSMGYYEQYF.

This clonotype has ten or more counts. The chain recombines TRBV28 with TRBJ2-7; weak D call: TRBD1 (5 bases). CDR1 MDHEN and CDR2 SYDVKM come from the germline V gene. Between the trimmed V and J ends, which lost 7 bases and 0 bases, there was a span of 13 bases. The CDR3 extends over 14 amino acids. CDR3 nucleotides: TGTGCCAGCACCTTGGGGCACAGCTCCTACGAGCAGTACTTC. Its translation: CASTLGHSSYEQYF. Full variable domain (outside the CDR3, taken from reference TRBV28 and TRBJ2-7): DVKVTQSSRYLVKRTGEKVFLECVQDMDHENMFWYRQDPGLGLRLIYFSYDVKMKEKGDIPEGYSVSREKKERFSLILESASTNQTSMYLCASTLGHSSYEQYFGPGTRLTVT.

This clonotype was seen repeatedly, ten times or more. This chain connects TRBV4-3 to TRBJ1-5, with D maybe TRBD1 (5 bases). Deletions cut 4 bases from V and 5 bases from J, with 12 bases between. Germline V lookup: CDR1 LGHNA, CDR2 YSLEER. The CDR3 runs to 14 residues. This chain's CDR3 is CASSPTVTDQPQHF. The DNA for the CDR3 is TGCGCCAGCAGCCCGACAGTAACAGATCAGCCCCAGCATTTT.

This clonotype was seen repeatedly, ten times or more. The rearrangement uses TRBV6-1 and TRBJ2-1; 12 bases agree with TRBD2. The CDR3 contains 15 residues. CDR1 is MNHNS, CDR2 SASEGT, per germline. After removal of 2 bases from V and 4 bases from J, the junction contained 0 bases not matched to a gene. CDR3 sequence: CASSELAGGYNEQFF. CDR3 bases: TGTGCCAGCAGTGAACTAGCGGGGGGGTACAATGAGCAGTTCTTC.

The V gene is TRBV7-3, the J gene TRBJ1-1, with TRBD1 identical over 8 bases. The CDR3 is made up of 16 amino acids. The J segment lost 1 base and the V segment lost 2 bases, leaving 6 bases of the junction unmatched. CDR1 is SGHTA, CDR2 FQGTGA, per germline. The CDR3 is CASSLSAQGANTEAFF. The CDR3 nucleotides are TGTGCCAGCAGCTTATCTGCCCAGGGGGCGAACACTGAAGCTTTCTTT. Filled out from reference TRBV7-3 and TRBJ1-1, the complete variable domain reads GAGVSQTPSNKVTEKGKYVELRCDPISGHTALYWYRQSLGQGPEFLIYFQGTGAADDSGLPNDRFFAVRPEGSVSTLKIQRTERGDSAVYLCASSLSAQGANTEAFFGQGTRLTVV.

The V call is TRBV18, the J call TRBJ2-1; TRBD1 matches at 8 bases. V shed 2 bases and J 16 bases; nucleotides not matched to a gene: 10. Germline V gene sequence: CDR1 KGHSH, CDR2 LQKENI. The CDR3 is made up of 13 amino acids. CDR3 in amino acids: CASSPGGRGPQFF. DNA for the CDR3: TGTGCCAGCTCACCAGGGGGCAGGGGGCCGCAATTCTTC.

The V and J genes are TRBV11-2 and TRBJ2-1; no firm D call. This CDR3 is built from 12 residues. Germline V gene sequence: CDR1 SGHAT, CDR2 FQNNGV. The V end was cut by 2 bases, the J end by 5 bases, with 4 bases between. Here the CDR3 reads CASSLMDNEQFF. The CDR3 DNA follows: TGTGCCAGCAGCTTAATGGACAATGAGCAGTTCTTC.

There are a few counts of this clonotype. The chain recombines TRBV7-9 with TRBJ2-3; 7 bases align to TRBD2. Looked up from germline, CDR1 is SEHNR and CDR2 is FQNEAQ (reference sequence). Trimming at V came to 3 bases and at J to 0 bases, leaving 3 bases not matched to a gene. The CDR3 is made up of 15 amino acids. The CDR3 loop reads CASSFGAGSTDTQYF. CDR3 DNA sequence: TGTGCCAGCAGCTTTGGAGCGGGGAGCACAGATACGCAGTATTTT.

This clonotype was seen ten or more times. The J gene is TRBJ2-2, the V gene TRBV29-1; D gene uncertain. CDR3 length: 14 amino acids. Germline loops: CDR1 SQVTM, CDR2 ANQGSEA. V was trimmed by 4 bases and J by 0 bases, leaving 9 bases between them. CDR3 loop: CSVAHLTNTGELFF. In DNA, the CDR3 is TGCAGCGTTGCCCACTTAACGAACACCGGGGAGCTGTTTTTT.

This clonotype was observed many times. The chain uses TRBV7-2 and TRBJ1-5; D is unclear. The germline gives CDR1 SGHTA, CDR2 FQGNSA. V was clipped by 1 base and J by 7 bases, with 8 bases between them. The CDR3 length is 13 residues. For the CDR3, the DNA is TGTGCCAGCAGCTTAGTAAATTGGCAGCCCCAGCATTTT. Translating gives CASSLVNWQPQHF.

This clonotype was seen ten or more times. In nucleotides, the CDR3 is TGTGCCAGCAGTCCGAGGGGACAGGGGGCCCAGCATTTT. Protein: CASSPRGQGAQHF. The chain is built from TRBV12-3 or TRBV12-4 and TRBJ1-5; 11 nucleotides agree with TRBD1. The ends lost 5 bases at V and 11 bases at J; junction bases unmatched: 5. The CDR3 extends over 13 amino acids.

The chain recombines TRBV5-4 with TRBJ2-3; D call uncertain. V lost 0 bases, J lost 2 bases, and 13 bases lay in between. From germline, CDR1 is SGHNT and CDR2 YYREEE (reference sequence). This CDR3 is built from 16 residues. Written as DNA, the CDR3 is TGTGCCAGCAGCTTGGAGCCGCAGACTTCCACAGATACGCAGTATTTT. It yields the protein CASSLEPQTSTDTQYF. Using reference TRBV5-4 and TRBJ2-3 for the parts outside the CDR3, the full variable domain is ETGVTQSPTHLIKTRGQQVTLRCSSQSGHNTVSWYQQALGQGPQFIFQYYREEENGRGNFPPRFSGLQFPNYSSELNVNALELDDSALYLCASSLEPQTSTDTQYFGPGTRLTVL.

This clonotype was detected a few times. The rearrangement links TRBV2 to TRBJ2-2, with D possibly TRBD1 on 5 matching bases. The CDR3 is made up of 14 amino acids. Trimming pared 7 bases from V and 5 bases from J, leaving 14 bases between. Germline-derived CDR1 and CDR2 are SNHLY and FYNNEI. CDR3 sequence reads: CASNYRQGTGELFF. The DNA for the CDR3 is TGTGCCAGCAATTACAGGCAGGGAACCGGGGAGCTGTTTTTT.

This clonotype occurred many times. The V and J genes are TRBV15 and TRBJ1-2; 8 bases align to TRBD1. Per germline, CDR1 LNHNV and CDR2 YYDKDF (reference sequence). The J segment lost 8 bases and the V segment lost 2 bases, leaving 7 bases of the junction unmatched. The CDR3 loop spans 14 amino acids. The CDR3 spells CATSRISDRGGYTF. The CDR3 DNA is TGTGCCACCAGCAGAATCTCAGACAGGGGCGGCTACACCTTC.

CDR3 amino acids: CASSLAFRVNEQFF. DNA of the CDR3: TGCGCCAGCAGCTTGGCCTTTAGGGTCAATGAGCAGTTCTTC. The rearrangement links TRBV5-1 to TRBJ2-1; D call uncertain. V gave up 0 bases and J gave up 6 bases, with 10 bases separating them. CDR3 size: 14 residues. Germline-derived CDR1 and CDR2 are SGHRS and YFSETQ.

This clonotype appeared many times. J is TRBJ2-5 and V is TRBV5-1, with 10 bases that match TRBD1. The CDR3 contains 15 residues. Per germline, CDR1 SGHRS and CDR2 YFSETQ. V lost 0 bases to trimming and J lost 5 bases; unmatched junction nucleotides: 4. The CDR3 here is CASSLAKTGGETQYF. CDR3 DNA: TGCGCCAGCAGCTTGGCTAAGACAGGGGGCGAGACCCAGTACTTC. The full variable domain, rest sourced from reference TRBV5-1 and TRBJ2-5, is KAGVTQTPRYLIKTRGQQVTLSCSPISGHRSVSWYQQTPGQGLQFLFEYFSETQRNKGNFPGRFSGRQFSNSRSEMNVSTLELGDSALYLCASSLAKTGGETQYFGPGTRLLVL.

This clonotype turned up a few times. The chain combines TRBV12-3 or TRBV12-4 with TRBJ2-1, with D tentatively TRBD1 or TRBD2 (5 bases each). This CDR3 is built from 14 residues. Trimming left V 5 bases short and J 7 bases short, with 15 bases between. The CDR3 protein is CASSPRDGPNEQFF. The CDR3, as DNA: TGTGCCAGCAGTCCCCGGGACGGACCGAATGAGCAGTTCTTC.

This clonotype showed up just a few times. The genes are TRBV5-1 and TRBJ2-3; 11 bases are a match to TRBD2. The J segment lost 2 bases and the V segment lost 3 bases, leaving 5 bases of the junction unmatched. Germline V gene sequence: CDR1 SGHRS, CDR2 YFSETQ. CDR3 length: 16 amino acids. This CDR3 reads CASSSRLAGNTDTQYF. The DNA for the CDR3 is TGCGCCAGCAGCTCCAGACTAGCGGGGAACACAGATACGCAGTATTTT.

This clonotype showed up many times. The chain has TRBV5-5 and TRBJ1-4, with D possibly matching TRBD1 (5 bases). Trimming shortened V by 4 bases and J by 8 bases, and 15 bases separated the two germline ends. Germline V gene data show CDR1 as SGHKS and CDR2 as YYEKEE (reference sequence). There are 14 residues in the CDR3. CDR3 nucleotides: TGTGCCAGCAGCGGGACGAGGGGTGCGGAAAAACTGTTTTTT. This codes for CASSGTRGAEKLFF.

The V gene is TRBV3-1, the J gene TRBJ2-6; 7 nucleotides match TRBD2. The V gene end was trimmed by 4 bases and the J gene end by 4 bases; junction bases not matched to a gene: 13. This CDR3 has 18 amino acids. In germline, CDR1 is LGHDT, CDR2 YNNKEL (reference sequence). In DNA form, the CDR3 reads TGTGCCAGCAGCCGGGCCGGGAGGTTGGTGGCCGGGGCCAACGTCCTGACTTTC. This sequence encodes CASSRAGRLVAGANVLTF.

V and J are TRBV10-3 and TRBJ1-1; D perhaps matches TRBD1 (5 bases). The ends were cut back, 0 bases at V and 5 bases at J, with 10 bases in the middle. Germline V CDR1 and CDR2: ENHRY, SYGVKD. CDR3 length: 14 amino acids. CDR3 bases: TGTGCCATCAGTGAGTCGGGGGGTGGAACTGAAGCTTTCTTT. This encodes CAISESGGGTEAFF.